The 9 T cell receptor beta chains given below trace back to one sample, sequenced in a study of cytomegalovirus exposure and HLA in healthy donors. The PCR contained 60 Vbeta and 13 Jbeta primers. The assay was immunoSEQ multiplex PCR, and TCRdb's table has in-frame clones only and misses some. The table shows 100,000 or so clones, with 79% occurring only once. The specimen sequenced was PBMCs. These receptors were collected from a woman between 40 and 55 years old in good health and CMV-seronegative.

For this clone: Different DNA sequences within this sample yield the same CDR3. J is TRBJ2-3 and V is TRBV7-9, with unresolved D. The CDR3 length is 15 residues. V was trimmed by 4 bases and J by 0 bases, leaving 11 bases between them. Germline-derived CDR1 and CDR2 are SEHNR and FQNEAQ (reference sequence). The CDR3 DNA reads TGTGCCAGCAGCTCTAATAGCTTTAGCACAGATACGCAGTATTTT. Amino acid sequence: CASSSNSFSTDTQYF. The full variable domain, completed using reference TRBV7-9 and TRBJ2-3, is DTGVSQNPRHKITKRGQNVTFRCDPISEHNRLYWYRQTLGQGPEFLTYFQNEAQLEKSRLLSDRFSAERPKGSFSTLEIQRTEQGDSAMYLCASSSNSFSTDTQYFGPGTRLTVL.

The V gene is TRBV20-1, the J gene TRBJ2-3; the D is unclear. V dropped 5 bases and J dropped 0 bases, with 3 bases sitting between them. Per the germline V gene, CDR1 is DFQATT and CDR2 is SNEGSKA (reference sequence). The CDR3 is 11 residues long. In DNA, the CDR3 is TGCAGTGCTCCTAGCACAGATACGCAGTATTTT. Protein sequence: CSAPSTDTQYF.

This clone occurred a few times. The V and J genes are TRBV19 and TRBJ1-1; D call uncertain. CDR3 length: 12 residues. Germline CDR1 LNHDA, CDR2 SQIVND (reference sequence). V shed 3 bases and J shed 6 bases, with 8 bases lying between them. CDR3 DNA: TGTGCCAGTAGTATCGGTGGGCCTGAAGCTTTCTTT. As protein: CASSIGGPEAFF.

This rearrangement joins TRBV5-1 to TRBJ2-5, with a tentative D call TRBD1 (7 bases). Between the trimmed V and J ends, which lost 0 bases and 7 bases, there was a span of 19 bases. The CDR3 has 16 residues. The germline V gene has CDR1 SGHRS and CDR2 YFSETQ. CDR3 nucleotide sequence: TGCGCCAGCAGCTTGGCTATAACTGGACAGGAGGGGACCCAGTACTTC. This codes for CASSLAITGQEGTQYF.

The gene calls are TRBV7-8 and TRBJ1-4; TRBD1 agrees at 7 bases. CDR3 length equals 15 residues. The germline V gene has CDR1 SGHVS and CDR2 FQNEAQ. The V gene end was trimmed by 5 bases and the J gene end by 1 base; junction bases not matched to a gene: 4. CDR3 residues: CASSVQGITNEKLFF. The CDR3 bases are TGTGCCAGCAGCGTACAGGGGATAACTAATGAAAAACTGTTTTTT.

The rearrangement uses TRBV5-1 and TRBJ2-5, with TRBD1 as a possible D gene (5 bases). V was pared by 4 bases and J by 0 bases, with 7 bases between. The CDR3 is 13 residues long. Germline V gives CDR1 SGHRS, CDR2 YFSETQ. CDR3 DNA sequence: TGCGCCAGCAGCCTGGACAACCAAGAGACCCAGTACTTC. It is translated as CASSLDNQETQYF.

The genes are TRBV18 and TRBJ1-1; D is undetermined. The germline V gene encodes CDR1 KGHSH and CDR2 LQKENI. This CDR3 has 16 residues. V lost 4 bases, J lost 1 base, and 16 bases lay in between. The CDR3 region has the DNA TGTGCCAGCTCACTCCTCCCGAAGGCGGCGAACACTGAAGCTTTCTTT. Amino acids: CASSLLPKAANTEAFF.

The chain is built from TRBV5-4 and TRBJ2-7; 7 bases map to TRBD1. The CDR3 totals 16 residues. The germline CDR1 and CDR2 sequences are SGHNT and YYREEE (reference sequence). The ends lost 2 bases at V and 2 bases at J; junction bases unmatched: 10. CDR3 DNA sequence: TGTGCCAGCAGCTTAGATACCGGGACAGCAACCTACGAGCAGTACTTC. Translating gives CASSLDTGTATYEQYF.

CDR3 amino acids: CASSLLTGNSPLHF. For the CDR3, the DNA is TGTGCCAGCAGCTTGCTCACGGGGAATTCACCCCTCCACTTT. The chain is built from TRBV5-6 and TRBJ1-6; D is unresolved. V lost 1 base and J lost 7, with 9 bases in between. Germline loops: CDR1 SGHDT, CDR2 YYEEEE. This CDR3 region has 14 residues.